The 32 T cell receptor beta chains in this list originate from one sample, sequenced in a study of T cells after yellow fever vaccination (dated by TCRdb to between 2018 and 2021). The receptor library was made with 5' RACE. Sequencing relied on an Illumina HiSeq 2500. The public sequencing data were trimmed at Q25 with fastp and processed into clonotypes with MiXCR by TCRdb, which kept only in-frame beta chains. Identical CDR3 protein sequences are pooled into one entry, listed with their most common genes and DNA. The table for this sample lists under 300,000 distinct CDR3 sequences; less than 9% of them were counted only once. About 0.9% of the sample rests with the top ten. The treatment or condition label, as the study defines it: live attenuated yellow fever vaccine strain. The input for sequencing was CD4+ T cells sorted from PBMCs, taken 15 days after the yellow fever booster vaccination. These receptors were obtained from a man younger than 40 who received the YFV17D yellow fever vaccine.

This clonotype was recorded many times. This chain connects TRBV7-9 to TRBJ2-2, with D possibly matching TRBD1 (5 bases). The CDR3 spans 14 residues. Germline assignment: CDR1 SEHNR and CDR2 FQNEAQ (reference sequence). V was trimmed by 8 bases and J by 0 bases, leaving 10 bases between them. Here the CDR3 reads CASLRQPNTGELFF. The CDR3 region has the DNA TGTGCCAGCCTACGACAGCCGAACACCGGGGAGCTGTTTTTT.

The table lists this clonotype with a few counts. The genes are TRBV6-1 and TRBJ2-7, with 10 bases that match TRBD1. CDR1 is MNHNS and CDR2 is SASEGT in the germline V gene. The V gene end was trimmed by 6 bases and the J gene end by 1 base; junction bases not matched to a gene: 6. The CDR3 contains 15 residues. The CDR3 reads CASSPGTGVSYEQYF. The CDR3 DNA is TGTGCCAGCAGCCCCGGGACAGGGGTTTCCTACGAGCAGTACTTC.

This clonotype came up a few times. The V gene is TRBV6-5, the J gene TRBJ2-1, with 7 bases fitting TRBD2. CDR1 is MNHEY, CDR2 SVGAGI, per germline. The CDR3 contains 13 residues. V shed 10 bases, J shed 1 base, and the junction held 4 bases outside the gene matches. The CDR3 loop reads CATLGRSYNEQFF. The CDR3 DNA sequence: TGTGCCACCCTCGGGAGGTCCTACAATGAGCAGTTCTTC.

A few counts support this clonotype. The rearrangement joins TRBV12-3 or TRBV12-4 to TRBJ1-4; D gene uncertain. Trimming shortened V by 5 bases and J by 0 bases, and 13 bases separated the two germline ends. The CDR3 covers 16 residues. In nucleotides, the CDR3 is TGTGCCAGCAGTCCCTGGGCTGCTGCAACTAATGAAAAACTGTTTTTT. Translated, it gives CASSPWAAATNEKLFF.

This clonotype was observed many times. This CDR3 reads CASSSTGGPYEQYF. Written as DNA, the CDR3 is TGTGCCAGCAGTTCGACAGGGGGACCCTACGAGCAGTACTTC. The rearrangement uses TRBV12-3 or TRBV12-4 and TRBJ2-7; 9 bases map to TRBD1. This CDR3 has 14 residues. After removal of 4 bases from V and 2 bases from J, the junction contained 3 bases not matched to a gene.

The V and J genes are TRBV29-1 and TRBJ1-2, with D unresolved. The V gene lost 4 bases and the J gene lost 6 bases, with 12 bases spanning the gap. Germline values: CDR1 SQVTM, CDR2 ANQGSEA. The CDR3 is made up of 12 amino acids. The chain's CDR3 is CSVGGGLDGYTF. The CDR3 region has the DNA TGCAGCGTTGGGGGTGGGTTGGATGGCTACACCTTC.

This clonotype occurred a few times. This chain uses TRBV12-3 or TRBV12-4 with TRBJ1-6; D possibly corresponds to TRBD1 (6 bases). The germline V and J ends were trimmed by 1 base and 4 bases, with 11 bases remaining between them. The CDR3 consists of 16 residues. CDR3 sequence reads: CASSLDRASYNSPLHF. The CDR3 DNA reads TGTGCCAGCAGTTTAGACAGGGCCTCATATAATTCACCCCTCCACTTT.

This clonotype was seen many times. Here the CDR3 DNA reads TGTGCCAGCAGCCGCCCACGTCTAGCGGGAGTGGGTTCCTACGAGCAGTACTTC. It translates to CASSRPRLAGVGSYEQYF. V is TRBV6-2 or TRBV6-3 and J is TRBJ2-7, with 10 nucleotides matching TRBD2. This CDR3 contains 18 residues. J gave up 1 base and V 6 bases, and 15 bases lay outside the gene matches. Germline V gene sequence: CDR1 MNHEY, CDR2 SVGEGT.

This clonotype was counted only a few times. The chain couples TRBV29-1 to TRBJ1-1; D possibly corresponds to TRBD1 (5 bases). The V and J ends lost 7 bases and 5 bases respectively, with 11 bases between them. The CDR3 is made up of 11 amino acids. Germline V CDR1 and CDR2: SQVTM, ANQGSEA. The CDR3 nucleotides read TGCAGCGCCGCGCGGGGGACTGAAGCTTTCTTT. It is translated as CSAARGTEAFF.

The chain uses TRBV6-1 and TRBJ2-5; maybe TRBD2 (6 bases). The germline gives CDR1 MNHNS, CDR2 SASEGT. V lost 7 bases and J lost 9, with 18 bases in between. The CDR3 extends over 13 amino acids. This chain's CDR3 is CASKVSVGRPQYF. The CDR3, as DNA: TGTGCCAGCAAGGTGTCGGTGGGGAGGCCCCAGTACTTC.

This clonotype occurred many times. In DNA, the CDR3 is TGCAGCGTGGAAAAGGAGGGGCGCGGCTACACCTTC. As protein: CSVEKEGRGYTF. The genes are TRBV29-1 and TRBJ1-2; tentatively, D is TRBD1 (5 bases). Germline V CDR1 and CDR2: SQVTM, ANQGSEA. The CDR3 is 12 amino acids. V was shortened by 6 bases and J by 8 bases, with 16 bases between the two germline ends.

V and J are TRBV12-3 or TRBV12-4 and TRBJ2-2, with D tentatively TRBD2 (6 bases). The CDR3 is made up of 15 amino acids. V dropped 6 bases and J dropped 2 bases, with 13 bases sitting between them. CDR3 protein: CASRRGSGNTGELFF. In nucleotides, the CDR3 is TGTGCCAGCAGGAGGGGTAGCGGTAACACCGGGGAGCTGTTTTTT.

This clonotype was seen more than once but under ten times. The rearrangement joins TRBV5-1 to TRBJ2-5; 7 bases are a match to TRBD2. This CDR3 spans 14 amino acids. Germline loops: CDR1 SGHRS, CDR2 YFSETQ. V lost 0 bases and J lost 5; bases outside the gene matches: 4. As DNA, the CDR3 is TGCGCCAGCAGCTTGGGGGGGGGAGCCGAGACCCAGTACTTC. Translation gives CASSLGGGAETQYF.

This clonotype showed up just a few times. The chain employs TRBV2 and TRBJ2-7; 9 positions match TRBD1. Germline-derived CDR1 and CDR2 are SNHLY and FYNNEI. V dropped 7 bases and J dropped 9; count of bases not matched to a gene: 16. This CDR3 contains 15 residues. CDR3 in amino acids: CASTEQGAYGVGQYF. CDR3 coding DNA: TGTGCCAGCACCGAACAGGGGGCCTACGGAGTAGGGCAGTACTTC. Based on the CDR3 plus reference TRBV2 and TRBJ2-7, the full variable domain is EPEVTQTPSHQVTQMGQEVILRCVPISNHLYFYWYRQILGQKVEFLVSFYNNEISEKSEIFDDQFSVERPDGSNFTLKIRSTKLEDSAMYFCASTEQGAYGVGQYFGPGTRLTVT.

The J gene is TRBJ2-7, the V gene TRBV28, with D uncertain. The germline CDR1 and CDR2 sequences are MDHEN and SYDVKM. V shed 4 bases and J shed 1 base, with 14 bases lying between them. The CDR3 has 15 residues. The CDR3 loop reads CASSWTSRGSYEQYF. For the CDR3, the DNA is TGTGCCAGCAGTTGGACGTCGCGTGGATCCTACGAGCAGTACTTC.

The chain joins TRBV14 to TRBJ2-7, with D unresolved. Germline CDR1 SGHDN, CDR2 FVKESK. Trimming pared 3 bases from V and 4 bases from J, leaving 10 bases between. CDR3 length equals 13 residues. The CDR3 is CASSHRVPYEQYF. For the CDR3, the DNA is TGTGCCAGCAGCCATCGGGTCCCATACGAGCAGTACTTC.

This clonotype appeared a few times. The V call is TRBV10-3, the J call TRBJ2-7; TRBD2 aligns across 7 bases. This CDR3 is 13 amino acids long. V shed 7 bases and J 0 bases; nucleotides not matched to a gene: 3. Germline values: CDR1 ENHRY, CDR2 SYGVKD. CDR3 loop: CAIMGGSSYEQYF. The CDR3 nucleotides read TGTGCCATCATGGGCGGGAGCTCCTACGAGCAGTACTTC.

This clonotype was recorded at least ten times. The chain links TRBV5-6 to TRBJ2-4, with D perhaps TRBD2 (6 bases). Per germline, CDR1 SGHDT and CDR2 YYEEEE. Trimming stripped 1 base from V and 5 bases from J, with 10 bases between. CDR3 length: 14 amino acids. CDR3 nucleotide sequence: TGTGCCAGCAGCTTGTCGGGGGTTCAAAACATTCAGTACTTC. Translation: CASSLSGVQNIQYF.

The chain links TRBV20-1 to TRBJ2-1; 9 bases match TRBD2. The V and J ends lost 5 bases and 2 bases, in that order; junction bases with no gene match: 7. The CDR3 length is 15 residues. Germline-derived CDR1 and CDR2 are DFQATT and SNEGSKA (reference sequence). The CDR3 region has the DNA TGCAGTGCTTCCCGTAGCGGGAGAACCTACAATGAGCAGTTCTTC. This encodes CSASRSGRTYNEQFF.

This clonotype was seen many times. This rearrangement joins TRBV12-3 or TRBV12-4 to TRBJ2-3; no clear D. V was shortened by 5 bases and J by 7 bases, with 19 bases between the two germline ends. This CDR3 is built from 15 residues. The CDR3 spells CASSPNQKSLNTQYF. The CDR3 bases are TGTGCCAGCAGTCCAAATCAAAAATCCCTGAATACGCAGTATTTT.

This clonotype has at least ten counts. One end of the junction varies from germline; a read error may be responsible. The chain combines TRBV25-1 with TRBJ2-7; 10 positions agree with TRBD2. Germline assignment: CDR1 MGHDK and CDR2 SYGVNS. The CDR3 loop spans 13 amino acids. The CDR3 DNA reads TGTGCGGGCGGTAGCGGGAGGTCTCTCGGGGAGGACTTC. Its translation: CAGGSGRSLGEDF.

This clonotype was counted a few times. The chain has TRBV20-1 and TRBJ2-5; 8 nucleotides align to TRBD1. The CDR3 runs to 13 residues. V was clipped by 6 bases and J by 3 bases; unmatched bases: 6. CDR1 is DFQATT and CDR2 is SNEGSKA in the germline V gene (reference sequence). In DNA, the CDR3 is TGCAGTGCCAAGGGACAGGCTAAAGAGACCCAGTACTTC. This encodes CSAKGQAKETQYF.

Comments on this clonotype: The junction differs from germline at one of its ends, possibly a read error. The chain is built from TRBV6-1 and TRBJ2-7; D assignment may be TRBD1 or TRBD2 (5 bases each). This CDR3 region has 14 residues. CDR1 is MNHNS, CDR2 SASEGT, per germline. This CDR3 is CATLPGPRGYEQNF. CDR3 nucleotide sequence: TGTGCCACTCTCCCGGGACCCCGGGGATACGAGCAGAACTTC.

The chain recombines TRBV5-1 with TRBJ1-5, with a weak D call TRBD1 (5 bases). This CDR3 contains 14 residues. Germline V gene lookup returns CDR1 SGHRS and CDR2 YFSETQ. Trimming pared 0 bases from V and 3 bases from J, leaving 7 bases between. CDR3 bases: TGCGCCAGCAGCTTGGAGGGGCTCAATCAGCCCCAGCATTTT. Residues: CASSLEGLNQPQHF. Supplemented by reference TRBV5-1 and TRBJ1-5, the full variable domain reads KAGVTQTPRYLIKTRGQQVTLSCSPISGHRSVSWYQQTPGQGLQFLFEYFSETQRNKGNFPGRFSGRQFSNSRSEMNVSTLELGDSALYLCASSLEGLNQPQHFGDGTRLSIL.

The V call is TRBV29-1, the J call TRBJ2-5; TRBD1 is a possible D gene (5 bases). V was shortened by 6 bases and J by 4 bases, with 18 bases between the two germline ends. The germline V gene has CDR1 SQVTM and CDR2 ANQGSEA. The CDR3 length is 14 residues. The CDR3 nucleotides read TGCAGCGTCCACGGTAGGGTTAGGGGAGAGACCCAGTACTTC. This sequence encodes CSVHGRVRGETQYF.

This clonotype showed up just a few times. The V and J genes are TRBV6-5 and TRBJ1-2; TRBD1 agrees at 7 bases. CDR1 and CDR2 from the germline V gene are MNHEY and SVGAGI. The CDR3 loop spans 16 amino acids. V was clipped by 0 bases and J by 2 bases; unmatched bases: 6. CDR3 amino acids: CASSYSYGRGNYGYTF. In DNA, the CDR3 is TGTGCCAGCAGTTACTCGTACGGCAGGGGGAACTATGGCTACACCTTC.

This clonotype was seen a few times. The rearrangement uses TRBV12-3 or TRBV12-4 and TRBJ1-5; 7 nucleotides align to TRBD1. CDR3 length: 14 residues. V shed 9 bases, J shed 0 bases, and the junction held 5 bases outside the gene matches. The CDR3 region has the DNA TGTGCCAGTGGGACAGCATATAGCAATCAGCCCCAGCATTTT. It specifies CASGTAYSNQPQHF.

V usage is TRBV5-6 and J usage is TRBJ2-2, with D hard to call. This CDR3 is 15 amino acids long. V was cut by 4 bases and J by 1 base, with 11 bases left in between. Germline V gene data show CDR1 as SGHDT and CDR2 as YYEEEE. CDR3 in amino acids: CASSPSWENTGELFF. DNA for the CDR3: TGTGCCAGCAGCCCTAGTTGGGAGAACACCGGGGAGCTGTTTTTT.

This clonotype appeared many times. V and J are TRBV11-2 and TRBJ1-2; D is uncertain. V lost 5 bases to trimming and J lost 3 bases, with 25 bases between them. Germline V gene lookup returns CDR1 SGHAT and CDR2 FQNNGV. This CDR3 has 18 residues. The CDR3 DNA is TGTGCCAGCAGCACCCCGAAGGGTTCTGGCTGCATCCACTATGGCTACACCTTC. Translating gives CASSTPKGSGCIHYGYTF.

This clonotype was detected only a few times. V usage is TRBV5-1 and J usage is TRBJ2-3, with 10 nucleotides matching TRBD2. The germline CDR1 and CDR2 sequences are SGHRS and YFSETQ. After removal of 4 bases from V and 6 bases from J, the junction contained 11 bases not matched to a gene. This CDR3 is built from 16 residues. The CDR3 DNA is TGCGCCAGCAGCGTGGGGGTAGCGGGAGGTCGTGATACGCAGTATTTT. Encoded protein: CASSVGVAGGRDTQYF.

Ten or more counts support this clonotype. V gene TRBV20-1 combines with J gene TRBJ2-2; 7 bases align to TRBD2. Germline V gene lookup returns CDR1 DFQATT and CDR2 SNEGSKA (reference sequence). The CDR3 extends over 14 amino acids. J gave up 4 bases and V 3 bases, and 5 bases lay outside the gene matches. The chain's CDR3 is CSASGLAGTGELFF. The CDR3 nucleotides read TGCAGTGCTAGTGGGTTAGCGGGCACCGGGGAGCTGTTTTTT.

This clonotype has ten or more counts. This sequence joins TRBV19 and TRBJ2-3; 8 positions agree with TRBD2. Germline-derived CDR1 and CDR2 are LNHDA and SQIVND (reference sequence). CDR3 length equals 16 residues. Losses at the gene ends were 3 bases for V and 3 bases for J; bases not matched to a gene: 8. The CDR3 coding sequence is TGTGCCAGTAGTATCCGGGAGGGCGCGCTTACAGATACGCAGTATTTT. This encodes CASSIREGALTDTQYF.